These 25 T cell receptor beta chains were all obtained from the same sample, sequenced in a study of OX40 agonist ivuxolimab in advanced cancers. Measured with immunoSEQ multiplex PCR; TCRdb has only the in-frame clones, and not every one. The sample yields fewer than 85,000 clones, roughly 90% seen once. The source material was CD4+ or CD8+ T cells sorted from blood, sampled in a trial of the OX40 agonist ivuxolimab. Receptors were obtained from an adult with an advanced solid tumor such as melanoma, head and neck, liver or kidney cancer.

To note about this clone: One end of the junction fails to match germline, which may point to a read error. The sample holds other DNA sequences that translate to the same CDR3. J is TRBJ1-5 and V is TRBV2, with 7 bases aligning to TRBD1. The CDR3 is made up of 15 amino acids. The germline CDR1 and CDR2 sequences are SNHLY and FYNNEI. Here the CDR3 reads CASKIDRVDNQPQHF. The CDR3 DNA reads as TGTGCCAGCAAAATCGACAGGGTTGATAATCAGCCCCAACATTTT.

The chain combines TRBV5-4 with TRBJ2-7, with no clear D. The CDR3 contains 12 residues. Trimming took off 4 bases at V and 0 bases at J, with 5 bases between the two ends. Germline V CDR1 and CDR2: SGHNT, YYREEE (reference sequence). CDR3 protein: CASSRTSYEQYF. The CDR3 nucleotides read TGTGCCAGCAGCCGAACCTCCTACGAGCAGTACTTC.

Details on this clone: One end of the junction is discordant with germline, which a read error may explain. This chain links TRBV5-3 with TRBJ1-2; D is unresolved. TRBV5-3 is an open reading frame whose function is uncertain. The CDR3 extends over 13 amino acids. The DNA for the CDR3 is TGTGCCAGCAGCTCGCCTCGGGATCGTGGCTACACCTTC. This gives the protein CASSSPRDRGYTF.

CDR3 amino acids: CASSHPGQGDYGYTF. The CDR3 bases are TGTGCCAGCAGCCACCCGGGACAGGGGGACTATGGCTACACCTTC. This sequence joins TRBV14 and TRBJ1-2; 11 nucleotides line up with TRBD1. Losses at the gene ends were 3 bases for V and 3 bases for J; bases not matched to a gene: 3. CDR3 length: 15 amino acids. The germline V gene has CDR1 SGHDN and CDR2 FVKESK.

A word on this clone: A read error may produce the germline difference seen at one junction end. The chain joins TRBV7-7 to TRBJ2-6; D unresolved. The germline V gene encodes CDR1 SSHAT and CDR2 FNYEAQ (reference sequence). The CDR3 is 15 amino acids. The CDR3 is CASSLGGPGANVLTF. CDR3 DNA sequence: TGTGCTAGCAGCTTGGGCGGACCCGGGGCCAACGTCCTGACTTTC.

The chain uses TRBV5-1 and TRBJ1-2, with 8 bases fitting TRBD1. Per the germline V gene, CDR1 is SGHRS and CDR2 is YFSETQ. J was trimmed by 1 base and V by 0 bases; bases with no gene match: 5. The CDR3 has 16 residues. In nucleotides, the CDR3 is TGCGCCAGCAGCTTGGAAATGACAGGGGTTAACTATGGCTACACCTTC. Protein: CASSLEMTGVNYGYTF.

This clone is a singleton in its sample. The chain uses TRBV7-2 and TRBJ2-3; no definite D call. V gave up 4 bases and J gave up 4 bases, with 6 bases separating them. The CDR3 covers 12 residues. Germline V gene lookup returns CDR1 SGHTA and CDR2 FQGNSA. CDR3 DNA sequence: TGTGCCAGCAGCTACGCACCAGATACGCAGTATTTT. Encoded protein: CASSYAPDTQYF.

The V gene is TRBV7-6, the J gene TRBJ2-5; 8 bases agree with TRBD2. V shed 5 bases and J 5 bases; nucleotides not matched to a gene: 7. CDR1 is SGHVS, CDR2 FNYEAQ, per germline. The CDR3 loop spans 14 amino acids. CDR3 amino acids: CASSEGTSEETQYF. The CDR3 DNA reads as TGTGCCAGCAGCGAAGGGACTAGTGAGGAGACCCAGTACTTC.

The V call is TRBV6-5, the J call TRBJ2-4; D may be TRBD2 (6 bases). The V and J ends lost 3 bases and 0 bases respectively, with 12 bases between them. Germline CDR1 and CDR2: MNHEY and SVGAGI. CDR3 length equals 16 residues. DNA for the CDR3: TGTGCCAGCAGTTATCGGTGGACTACAGCCAAAAACATTCAGTACTTC. This codes for CASSYRWTTAKNIQYF.

The rearrangement uses TRBV9 and TRBJ2-3; 15 bases agree with TRBD2. The ends lost 2 bases at V and 1 base at J; junction bases unmatched: 8. CDR1 is SGDLS, CDR2 YYNGEE, per germline. This CDR3 is built from 19 residues. The CDR3 loop is CASSVRGTSGRRGTDTQYF. In nucleotides, the CDR3 is TGTGCCAGCAGCGTCAGGGGGACTAGCGGGAGGAGGGGCACAGATACGCAGTATTTT.

The J gene is TRBJ2-1, the V gene TRBV27, with 11 bases identical to TRBD2. The CDR3 loop spans 17 amino acids. Germline CDR1 is MNHEY and CDR2 is SMNVEV (reference sequence). Losses at the gene ends were 3 bases for V and 4 bases for J; bases not matched to a gene: 8. CDR3 DNA sequence: TGTGCCAGCAGTTTGGGACTAGCGGAAAGATATTACAATGAGCAGTTCTTC. This gives the protein CASSLGLAERYYNEQFF.

This rearrangement joins TRBV14 to TRBJ2-1, with D possibly matching TRBD1 (6 bases). This CDR3 spans 13 amino acids. With 4 bases removed from V and 5 bases from J, the gap between germline ends came to 9 bases. In germline, CDR1 is SGHDN, CDR2 FVKESK. CDR3 region: CASSLWDNNEQFF. DNA of the CDR3: TGTGCCAGCAGCCTCTGGGACAACAATGAGCAGTTCTTC.

The chain joins TRBV9 to TRBJ2-6; unclear D gene. This CDR3 has 16 residues. The germline V and J ends were trimmed by 0 bases and 0 bases, with 7 bases remaining between them. The germline CDR1 and CDR2 sequences are SGDLS and YYNGEE. The DNA of the CDR3 is TGTGCCAGCAGCGTAGGCTCTGGCTCTGGGGCCAACGTCCTGACTTTC. Its translation: CASSVGSGSGANVLTF.

The chain has TRBV27 and TRBJ2-7, with TRBD1 identical over 7 bases. The CDR3 is 14 amino acids. Germline loops: CDR1 MNHEY, CDR2 SMNVEV (reference sequence). After removal of 3 bases from V and 3 bases from J, the junction contained 5 bases not matched to a gene. The CDR3: CASSFSRDSYEQYF. CDR3 in DNA: TGTGCCAGCAGTTTCTCCAGGGACAGCTACGAGCAGTACTTC.

V gene TRBV18 combines with J gene TRBJ1-5; 7 bases align to TRBD1. V was clipped by 3 bases and J by 3 bases; unmatched bases: 2. Germline V gene sequence: CDR1 KGHSH, CDR2 LQKENI. The length of the CDR3 is 14 residues. For the CDR3, the DNA is TGTGCCAGCTCACCTGGGACAGACAATCAGCCCCAGCATTTT. It encodes CASSPGTDNQPQHF.

The rearrangement joins TRBV25-1 to TRBJ1-2; D is perhaps TRBD1 (6 bases). Deletions cut 3 bases from V and 3 bases from J, with 8 bases between. CDR3 length: 13 amino acids. Germline V lookup: CDR1 MGHDK, CDR2 SYGVNS. The CDR3, as DNA: TGTGCCAGCAGTGACACAGGGCACTATGGCTACACCTTC. This encodes CASSDTGHYGYTF.

The chain joins TRBV5-1 to TRBJ2-2; 9 bases are a match to TRBD1. Germline CDR1 and CDR2: SGHRS and YFSETQ. V was pared by 2 bases and J by 4 bases, with 3 bases of the junction left unmatched. The CDR3 extends over 15 amino acids. In nucleotides, the CDR3 is TGCGCCAGCAGCTTACAGGGGGCGGGCACCGGGGAGCTGTTTTTT. Amino acid sequence: CASSLQGAGTGELFF.

The chain joins TRBV9 to TRBJ2-1; 9 bases agree with TRBD1. The CDR3 runs 16 residues. Trimming removed 4 bases from V and 0 bases from J; junction bases left unmatched: 5. Germline CDR1 SGDLS, CDR2 YYNGEE. The chain's CDR3 is CASSPKTGGSYNEQFF. The CDR3 DNA sequence: TGTGCCAGCAGCCCCAAGACAGGGGGCTCCTACAATGAGCAGTTCTTC.

V gene TRBV9 combines with J gene TRBJ2-5, with a weak D call TRBD1 (8 bases). The CDR3 spans 16 residues. Trimming pared 2 bases from V and 0 bases from J, leaving 14 bases between. The germline gives CDR1 SGDLS, CDR2 YYNGEE. The chain's CDR3 is CASSVLQGGYQETQYF. In DNA form, the CDR3 reads TGTGCCAGCAGCGTTCTACAGGGGGGGTACCAAGAGACCCAGTACTTC.

V and J are TRBV18 and TRBJ2-7; D is possibly TRBD1 or TRBD2 (5 bases each). The CDR3 totals 16 residues. Germline V gives CDR1 KGHSH, CDR2 LQKENI. V dropped 5 bases and J dropped 3 bases, with 20 bases sitting between them. The CDR3 DNA sequence: TGTGCCAGCTCAACAGGCCGGGGCGTAAAAGGCTACGAGCAGTACTTC. It is translated as CASSTGRGVKGYEQYF.

V gene TRBV6-6 combines with J gene TRBJ1-1, with TRBD1 as a possible D gene (5 bases). The CDR3 is made up of 16 amino acids. Germline CDR1 is MNHNY and CDR2 is SVGAGI (reference sequence). V shed 2 bases and J shed 7 bases, with 20 bases lying between them. The CDR3, as DNA: TGTGCCAGCAGTTACCCCGGCCTGGGGGGGGAAGGTGAAGCTTTCTTT. Its translation is CASSYPGLGGEGEAFF.

The chain recombines TRBV30 with TRBJ1-3; TRBD1 matches at 7 bases. V shed 8 bases and J 1 base; nucleotides not matched to a gene: 8. This CDR3 has 14 amino acids. The V gene's germline CDR1 is GTSNPN and CDR2 SVGIG (reference sequence). The CDR3 is CAGTQGRSGNTIYF. CDR3 coding DNA: TGTGCCGGCACACAGGGGAGATCTGGAAACACCATATATTTT. The variable domain in full, with the rest retrieved from reference TRBV30 and TRBJ1-3, is SQTIHQWPATLVQPVGSPLSLECTVEGTSNPNLYWYRQAAGRGLQLLFYSVGIGQISSEVPQNLSASRPQDRQFILSSKKLLLSDSGFYLCAGTQGRSGNTIYFGEGSWLTVV.

The V call is TRBV28, the J call TRBJ1-1; D remains ambiguous. The V end lost 6 bases, the J end lost 6 bases, and 17 bases lay between the germline ends. Germline values: CDR1 MDHEN, CDR2 SYDVKM. The CDR3 runs to 14 residues. As DNA, the CDR3 is TGTGCCAGCAGGCTAGACCCCGGTAGGGCTGAAGCTTTCTTT. It translates to CASRLDPGRAEAFF. The full variable domain, in which reference TRBV28 and TRBJ1-1 provide the parts outside the CDR3, is DVKVTQSSRYLVKRTGEKVFLECVQDMDHENMFWYRQDPGLGLRLIYFSYDVKMKEKGDIPEGYSVSREKKERFSLILESASTNQTSMYLCASRLDPGRAEAFFGQGTRLTVV.

The DNA for the CDR3 is TGTGCCATCAGTTCCGGACTGCCAGGGCTCCGACCCCAGCATTTT. It yields the protein CAISSGLPGLRPQHF. The chain has TRBV10-3 and TRBJ1-5, with D perhaps TRBD1 (5 bases). This CDR3 region has 15 residues. Germline CDR1 ENHRY, CDR2 SYGVKD. V shed 5 bases and J shed 10 bases, with 21 bases lying between them.

The rearrangement joins TRBV7-6 to TRBJ2-7; a weak D match, TRBD2 (5 bases). V was trimmed by 1 base and J by 2 bases, leaving 12 bases between them. The CDR3 extends over 15 amino acids. Germline CDR1 and CDR2: SGHVS and FNYEAQ. The CDR3 sequence: CASSLVPGMTYEQYF. CDR3 sequence (DNA): TGTGCCAGCAGCTTAGTTCCGGGGATGACCTACGAGCAGTACTTC.